This T cell receptor beta chain was sequenced during a study of T cell responses to AZD1222 COVID-19 vaccine. Sequencing was performed with immunoSEQ multiplex PCR; in TCRdb, only in-frame clones are kept and a portion is missing. Among about 180,000 clones listed, approximately 95% were seen once. The receptor was isolated from an adult who received the MenACWY meningococcal vaccine as a control. This material consisted of peripheral blood, taken 28 days after the second dose of the MenACWY control vaccine.

CDR3 sequence (DNA): TGTGCCAGCAGCTTAAGCGTGGGGTGGGGTAATGAGCAGTTCTTC. Translated: CASSLSVGWGNEQFF. The J gene is TRBJ2-1, the V gene TRBV7-3; D is undetermined. CDR3 length: 15 residues. Germline CDR1 reads SGHTA; CDR2 reads FQGTGA. Trimming stripped 1 base from V and 7 bases from J, with 14 bases between.